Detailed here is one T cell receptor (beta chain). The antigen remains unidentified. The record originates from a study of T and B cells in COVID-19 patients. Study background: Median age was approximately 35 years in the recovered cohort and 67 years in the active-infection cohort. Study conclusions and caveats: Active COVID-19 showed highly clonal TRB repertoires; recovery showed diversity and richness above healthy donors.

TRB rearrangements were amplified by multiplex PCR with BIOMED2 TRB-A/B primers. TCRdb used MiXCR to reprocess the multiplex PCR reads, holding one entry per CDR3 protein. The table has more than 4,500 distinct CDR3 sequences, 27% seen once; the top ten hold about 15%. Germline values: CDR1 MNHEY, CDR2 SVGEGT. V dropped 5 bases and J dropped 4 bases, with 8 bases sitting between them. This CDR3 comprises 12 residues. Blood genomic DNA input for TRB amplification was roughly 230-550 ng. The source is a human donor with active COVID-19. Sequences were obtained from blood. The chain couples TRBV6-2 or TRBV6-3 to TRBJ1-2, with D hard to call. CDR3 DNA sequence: TGTGCCAGCAGTCCCGGAGTCTATGGCTACACCTTC. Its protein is CASSPGVYGYTF.